These T cell receptor beta chains were read from a single sample in a study of blood T cell repertoires in COVID-19. Method: immunoSEQ multiplex PCR; TCRdb's copy keeps in-frame clones and lacks some. Altogether 200,000 to 300,000 clones are present, roughly 87% being singletons, with the ten largest covering approximately 7.6%. The specimen sequenced was peripheral blood. These receptor sequences come from a man in his 60s who had recovered from COVID-19. Each CDR3 is given with its conserved first and last residue. The D gene is left open where the match is weak. A clone size is listed for some rows: how often the clone was seen (once, few, many), or a class if it is expanded.

j_call clone_size v_call d_call cdr3_length cdr3_nt cdr3_aa
TRBJ2-1 . TRBV3-1/TRBV3-2 . 12 TGTGCCAGCAGCCGGGGGGTAAATGAGCAGTTCTTC CASSRGVNEQFF
TRBJ2-3 . TRBV24-1 TRBD1 16 TGTGCCACCAGTGATCAAACAGGGGGTGTAGCAGATACGCAGTATTTT CATSDQTGGVADTQYF
TRBJ1-2 . TRBV5-1 . 13 TGCGCCAGCAGCCCCGGGGGGCCTCGTGGCTACACCTTC CASSPGGPRGYTF
TRBJ1-1 . TRBV7-8 . 16 TGTGCCAGCAGCCAGCGGGGGGCTCTCATGAACACTGAAGCTTTCTTT CASSQRGALMNTEAFF
TRBJ1-4 . TRBV5-1 . 14 TGCGCCAGCAGCTGGAGGGTACTTAATGAAAAACTGTTTTTT CASSWRVLNEKLFF
TRBJ2-7 once TRBV5-6 TRBD1 14 TGTGCCAGCAGCGGGACAGGGGGCCGAGGCGAGCAGTACTTC CASSGTGGRGEQYF
TRBJ2-7 . TRBV18 . 14 TGTGCCAGCTCAGGGCCGCCAGGGAACTACGAGCAGTACTTC CASSGPPGNYEQYF
TRBJ1-2 . TRBV6-5 TRBD1 14 TGTGCCAGCAGTTATGGACAGGGTAACTATGGCTACACCTTC CASSYGQGNYGYTF
TRBJ2-3 once TRBV3-1/TRBV3-2 TRBD2 19 TGTGCCAGCAGCAACCCAAGAGCTCGGCGGGGGGGCCGTACAGATACGCAGTATTTT CASSNPRARRGGRTDTQYF
TRBJ2-2 . TRBV5-1 . 12 TGCGCCAGCAGCCTCAACACCGGGGAGCTGTTTTTT CASSLNTGELFF
TRBJ1-5 . TRBV6-6 TRBD1 15 TGTGCCAGCAGTTTGGGACAGGGGGCGCGTCAGCCCCAGCATTTT CASSLGQGARQPQHF
TRBJ2-2 . TRBV4-2 . 16 TGTGCCAGCAGCCCTCTGCGGGCCGGGGGACCCGGGGAGCTGTTTTTT CASSPLRAGGPGELFF
TRBJ1-4 . TRBV11-2 . 15 TGTGCCAGCAGTTTCAACATGGAGGGCTATGAAAAACTGTTTTTT CASSFNMEGYEKLFF
TRBJ1-2 . TRBV7-2 TRBD1 14 TGTGCCAGCAGCACGACAGGGGACGTCTATGGCTACACCTTC CASSTTGDVYGYTF
TRBJ1-1 . TRBV6-5 . 13 TGTGCCAGCAGTTACGAGCGTGGGACAGAAGCTTTCTTT CASSYERGTEAFF
TRBJ2-3 . TRBV9 TRBD2 15 TGTGCCAGCAGCCCGACTAGCGGGGAGTTAGATACGCAGTATTTT CASSPTSGELDTQYF
TRBJ1-4 . TRBV6-5 TRBD1 14 TGTGCCAGCAGTCGACAGGGGGTAGGAGAAAAACTGTTTTTT CASSRQGVGEKLFF
TRBJ1-2 . TRBV5-6 TRBD1 13 TGTGCCAGCAGCTCACAGGGGGAATATGGCTACACCTTC CASSSQGEYGYTF
TRBJ1-3 . TRBV7-2 . 16 TGTGCCAGCAGCTTAGAGGGGATTCTCTCTGGAAACACCATATATTTT CASSLEGILSGNTIYF
TRBJ1-6 . TRBV5-5 TRBD1 14 TGTGCCAGCAGCGACGACAGGGGAAATTCACCCCTCCACTTT CASSDDRGNSPLHF
TRBJ2-1 . TRBV24-1 . 16 TGTGCCACCAGTGATTTTGCCGGGGGTGGTCGGAATGAGCAGTTCTTC CATSDFAGGGRNEQFF
TRBJ1-5 . TRBV24-1 . 12 TGTGCCACCAGTTGGCCCGGGCAGCCCCAGCATTTT CATSWPGQPQHF
TRBJ2-3 . TRBV19 . 17 TGTGCCAGTAGTAAGAAGACAGGGAGCGGGCCGGTGGATACGCAGTATTTT CASSKKTGSGPVDTQYF
TRBJ2-7 . TRBV19 . 15 TGTGCCAGTAGTACCATCGACAGCGCTTCCTACGAGCAGTACTTC CASSTIDSASYEQYF
TRBJ2-1 . TRBV24-1 . 13 TGTGCCACCAGTGTATCCCGGGACACACGGCAGTTCTTC CATSVSRDTRQFF
TRBJ2-5 few TRBV5-1 . 15 TGCGCCAGCAGCTTGGGTCCCGTGGGGGGAGAGACCCAGTACTTC CASSLGPVGGETQYF
TRBJ1-4 . TRBV19 TRBD1 13 TGTGCCACTAGACAGGGCTTTAATGAAAAACTGTTTTTT CATRQGFNEKLFF
TRBJ2-7 few TRBV5-5 TRBD1 13 TGTGCCAGCAGCCCCCGGGACAGCTACGAGCAGTACTTC CASSPRDSYEQYF
TRBJ1-2 . TRBV18 . 14 TGTGCCAGCTCACCACTGGGGGGAATTAGTGGCTACACCTTC CASSPLGGISGYTF
TRBJ2-7 . TRBV5-1 TRBD1 14 TGCGCCAGCAGCTCTGGGGACAGTTCCTACGAGCAGTACTTC CASSSGDSSYEQYF
TRBJ1-1 . TRBV3-1/TRBV3-2 TRBD1 15 TGTGCCAGCAGCCAAGCGGTACAGGGGTACGCTGAAGCTTTCTTT CASSQAVQGYAEAFF
TRBJ1-1 few TRBV15 . 13 TGTGCCACCAGCAGATCAGGATACACTGAAGCTTTCTTT CATSRSGYTEAFF
TRBJ2-1 . TRBV19 . 14 TGTGCCAGTAGTATTCAATCCAGGGTCAATGAGCAGTTCTTC CASSIQSRVNEQFF
TRBJ2-6 . TRBV5-1 TRBD1 16 TGCGCCAGCAGCTTGCCAGGGGGCACTGGGGCCAACGTCCTGACTTTC CASSLPGGTGANVLTF
TRBJ2-3 once TRBV7-7 TRBD2 18 TGTGCCAGCAGCCCCTCACTAGCGCCTAGCGGGGGGGCAGATACGCAGTATTTT CASSPSLAPSGGADTQYF
TRBJ2-1 . TRBV3-1/TRBV3-2 TRBD2 17 TGTGCCAGCAGCCGTTGGACTAGCGGGGGCACCTACAATGAGCAGTTCTTC CASSRWTSGGTYNEQFF
TRBJ2-4 . TRBV12-5 TRBD1 14 TGTGCTAGTGGTAGGACAGGGGGCGAAAACATTCAGTACTTC CASGRTGGENIQYF
TRBJ2-3 . TRBV21-1 . 18 TGTGCCAGCAGCAAAATGGGGAGTGGGCGCGTCGTCACAGATACGCAGTATTTT CASSKMGSGRVVTDTQYF
TRBJ1-5 . TRBV27 . 14 TGTGCCAGCACCCTGACCGGGGGAAATCAGCCCCAGCATTTT CASTLTGGNQPQHF
TRBJ2-1 once TRBV30 . 12 TGTGCCTGGACCAAAACTCACAATGAGCAGTTCTTC CAWTKTHNEQFF
TRBJ2-5 . TRBV12-3/TRBV12-4 TRBD2 12 TGTGCCAGCAGTACTAGCGGAGAGACCCAGTACTTC CASSTSGETQYF
TRBJ2-4 . TRBV11-3 TRBD1 14 TGTGCCAGCAGCAGCCGGGACAGCAAAAACATTCAGTACTTC CASSSRDSKNIQYF
TRBJ2-4 . TRBV4-1 TRBD1 16 TGCGCCAGCAGCCCTACAGGGGAACTAGTCAATCCTATACGGTACTTC CASSPTGELVNPIRYF
TRBJ2-7 . TRBV3-1/TRBV3-2 . 15 TGTGCCAGCAGCCAAATCCGCTTAACGGGGAAAGAGCAGTACTTC CASSQIRLTGKEQYF
TRBJ1-6 . TRBV6-6 TRBD1 14 TGTGCCAGCAGGGTGGACAGGGGCCATTCACCCCTCCACTTT CASRVDRGHSPLHF
TRBJ2-5 . TRBV3-1/TRBV3-2 . 16 TGTGCCAGCAGCCAGTACGGGGGGCGCTGGCAAGAGACCCAGTACTTC CASSQYGGRWQETQYF
TRBJ2-3 . TRBV4-1 TRBD2 17 TGCGCCAGCAGCCAAGGGCTGGCGGGGGGAACCCAAGATACGCAGTATTTT CASSQGLAGGTQDTQYF